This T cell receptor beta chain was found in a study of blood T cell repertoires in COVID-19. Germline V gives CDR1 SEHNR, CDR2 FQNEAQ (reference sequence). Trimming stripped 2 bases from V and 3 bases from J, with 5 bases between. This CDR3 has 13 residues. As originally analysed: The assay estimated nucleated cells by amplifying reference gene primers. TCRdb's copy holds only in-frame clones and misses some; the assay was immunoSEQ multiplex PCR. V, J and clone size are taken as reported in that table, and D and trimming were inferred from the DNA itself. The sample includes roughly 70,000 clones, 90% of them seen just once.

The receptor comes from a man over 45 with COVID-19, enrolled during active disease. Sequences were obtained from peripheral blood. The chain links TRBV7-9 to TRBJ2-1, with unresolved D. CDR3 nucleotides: TGTGCCAGCAGCTTAACTAACTACAATGAGCAGTTCTTC. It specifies CASSLTNYNEQFF.